This T cell receptor beta chain comes out of a study of CD8+CD57+ T cells in acquired aplastic anemia. The overall study: Sorted CD4+ and CD8+ cells yielded DNA averaging around 3.5 ug. CD4+ reads averaged about 9.9 million in healthy donors. Study outcomes and limitations: Controls did not differ significantly from patients in CD8+ Simpson's diversity. Some 28 sequences, all CD8+ CDR3, were shared between patients and controls.

Note on this clonotype: Its antigen remains unidentified. The CDR3 carries no conserved terminal phenylalanine or tryptophan, so it likely arises from a read error.

The study profiled TCR beta VDJ and CDR3 using genomic DNA as template. TCRdb redid the calling of the reads with MiXCR, one entry per CDR3 protein. Here the sample spans fewer than 250,000 distinct CDR3 sequences, 50% to 55% being singletons. The V end was cut by 5 bases, the J end by 7 bases, with 20 bases between. The length of the CDR3 is 16 residues. Germline V CDR1 and CDR2: SGHTA, FQGNSA. The material sequenced was sorted CD4+, CD8+, or CD8+CD57+ T cells (not recorded which) from PBMCs. The source is a human donor in good health, serving as a control. V gene TRBV7-2 combines with J gene TRBJ2-2; no reliable D call. The CDR3 here is CASSNVGREIVGELFS. DNA for the CDR3: TGTGCCAGCAGCAATGTTGGTAGGGAAATTGTCGGGGAGCTGTTTTCT.